These 14 T cell receptor beta chains came from one sample sequenced in a study of T cell responses to AZD1222 COVID-19 vaccine. Profiled with immunoSEQ multiplex PCR; TCRdb holds only in-frame clones, not every one. Here the sample spans over 100,000 clones, approximately 84% being singletons. The starting material was peripheral blood, obtained on day 0 of AZD1222 vaccination. These receptors were taken from an adult in good health.

The CDR3 DNA reads as TGTGCCAGCAGCCCCACCCCCAGGGCTAGCTATGGCTACACCTTC. It encodes CASSPTPRASYGYTF. The chain recombines TRBV7-2 with TRBJ1-2; D possibly corresponds to TRBD1 (5 bases). This CDR3 has 15 amino acids. CDR1 and CDR2 (germline): SGHTA, FQGNSA. The V gene lost 5 bases and the J gene lost 4 bases, with 17 bases spanning the gap.

The chain joins TRBV5-6 to TRBJ2-3; the match to TRBD1 covers 11 bases. The CDR3 loop spans 15 amino acids. Looked up from germline, CDR1 is SGHDT and CDR2 is YYEEEE. V lost 4 bases and J lost 4; bases outside the gene matches: 5. This CDR3 is CASSRGQGASDTQYF. CDR3 bases: TGTGCCAGCAGCCGTGGACAGGGGGCGTCAGATACGCAGTATTTT.

This clone was detected once. The chain uses TRBV12-5 and TRBJ2-1; D uncertain. The germline CDR1 and CDR2 sequences are LGHNT and FRNRAP. The CDR3 is 14 residues long. The germline V and J ends were trimmed by 7 bases and 4 bases, with 14 bases remaining between them. CDR3 amino acids: CASAFDQIYNEQFF. The DNA of the CDR3 is TGTGCTAGTGCCTTCGACCAGATATACAATGAGCAGTTCTTC.

This chain uses TRBV9 with TRBJ2-7, with a possible D match to TRBD2 (6 bases). The CDR3 is made up of 14 amino acids. CDR1 is SGDLS, CDR2 YYNGEE, per germline. The V end was cut by 4 bases, the J end by 0 bases, with 11 bases between. CDR3 residues: CASSPRDSSYEQYF. CDR3 nucleotides: TGTGCCAGCAGCCCCCGGGACTCCTCCTACGAGCAGTACTTC.

This clone was seen once. This chain links TRBV4-2 with TRBJ2-5, with 10 positions matching TRBD2. This CDR3 is 17 amino acids long. Germline V lookup: CDR1 LGHNA, CDR2 YNFKEQ. The junction had 6 bases not matched to a gene; V was cut back by 0 bases and J by 2 bases. The DNA of the CDR3 is TGTGCCAGCAGCCAAGATAGGCCTAGCGGGGGACAAGAGACCCAGTACTTC. It encodes CASSQDRPSGGQETQYF.

The V call is TRBV11-2, the J call TRBJ1-4, with D unclear. The CDR3 is 11 residues long. The germline CDR1 and CDR2 sequences are SGHAT and FQNNGV. Trimming stripped 5 bases from V and 8 bases from J, with 6 bases between. The chain's CDR3 is CASSRREKLFF. The CDR3 DNA reads as TGTGCCAGCAGCCGGCGGGAAAAACTGTTTTTT.

This chain uses TRBV10-3 with TRBJ1-3; no clear D. This CDR3 has 12 amino acids. Deletions cut 0 bases from V and 3 bases from J, with 0 bases between. In germline, CDR1 is ENHRY, CDR2 SYGVKD. The CDR3 reads CAISESGNTIYF. In DNA, the CDR3 is TGTGCCATCAGTGAGTCTGGAAACACCATATATTTT.

The chain joins TRBV5-5 to TRBJ1-6; D uncertain. Germline lookup yields CDR1 SGHKS and CDR2 YYEKEE (reference sequence). V lost 2 bases to trimming and J lost 9 bases, with 6 bases between them. There are 12 residues in the CDR3. The CDR3 nucleotides are TGTGCCAGCAGCTTCGAAGTTTCACCCCTCCACTTT. It yields the protein CASSFEVSPLHF.

V is TRBV4-2 and J is TRBJ2-6; TRBD1 agrees at 7 bases. There are 18 residues in the CDR3. Germline CDR1 LGHNA, CDR2 YNFKEQ. Germline trimming cut 0 bases from V and 0 bases from J; bases unmatched to any gene: 5. The CDR3 loop reads CASSQDPGQSSGANVLTF. CDR3 DNA sequence: TGTGCCAGCAGCCAAGATCCGGGACAGAGCTCTGGGGCCAACGTCCTGACTTTC.

CDR3 in amino acids: CARSAGHGINYGYTF. The DNA of the CDR3 is TGTGCCAGAAGCGCCGGACACGGAATTAACTATGGCTACACCTTC. V and J are TRBV5-3 and TRBJ1-2; D may be TRBD1 (5 bases). TRBV5-3 is placed among ORFs of uncertain function. This CDR3 is built from 15 residues. V gave up 4 bases and J gave up 1 base, with 14 bases separating them.

This clone was seen a single time. The chain recombines TRBV3-1 (or the pseudogene TRBV3-2) with TRBJ2-7; D not certain. Germline CDR1 is LGHDT and CDR2 is YNNKEL (reference sequence). The V end lost 2 bases, the J end lost 3 bases, and 5 bases lay between the germline ends. This CDR3 comprises 12 residues. In DNA form, the CDR3 reads TGTGCCAGCAGCCAATTCTTCTACGAGCAGTACTTC. Protein sequence: CASSQFFYEQYF.

The V call is TRBV7-9, the J call TRBJ2-7, with 8 nucleotides matching TRBD2. This CDR3 has 17 amino acids. CDR1 is SEHNR, CDR2 FQNEAQ, per germline (reference sequence). Trimming took 1 base from V and 2 from J; bases not matched to a gene: 10. DNA of the CDR3: TGTGCCAGCAGCTTAGATGTAGCGGGGCCCCCCCCCTACGAGCAGTACTTC. Translating gives CASSLDVAGPPPYEQYF.

This clone was found a few times. The chain links TRBV15 to TRBJ1-1; the D gene is possibly TRBD1 (5 bases). With 3 bases removed from V and 2 bases from J, the gap between germline ends came to 19 bases. In germline, CDR1 is LNHNV, CDR2 YYDKDF (reference sequence). This CDR3 has 17 amino acids. This chain's CDR3 is CATSSQGARLGNTEAFF. CDR3 DNA sequence: TGTGCCACCAGCAGCCAGGGCGCCAGACTTGGAAACACTGAAGCTTTCTTT.

There are a few counts of this clone. The chain uses TRBV6-5 and TRBJ1-1, with TRBD1 matching 9 bases. The germline gives CDR1 MNHEY, CDR2 SVGAGI. The CDR3 is 15 residues long. After removal of 8 bases from V and 0 bases from J, the junction contained 7 bases not matched to a gene. CDR3 region: CASAEDRGMNTEAFF. DNA for the CDR3: TGTGCCAGCGCCGAGGACAGGGGTATGAACACTGAAGCTTTCTTT.